This T cell receptor (beta chain) was recovered during a study of cytomegalovirus exposure and HLA in healthy donors. The PCR contained 60 Vbeta and 13 Jbeta primers. Sequencing used immunoSEQ multiplex PCR; TCRdb keeps in-frame clones, though not all of them. The sample has some 140,000 clones, roughly 77% seen once. Whole-study findings and limits: Analysis was performed later, and it showed HLA-associated TCR beta chains to be more clonally expanded than equally common others. In a later analysis, DRB1 alleles had the most associated TCRs; HLA-C alleles the fewest. Most subjects had HLA-A and HLA-B alleles reportedly predicted accurately by TCR beta sequences. Later findings reportedly placed an Asian-associated ancestry cluster below the approximately 630-donor mean for N-insertions.

The CDR3 runs to 14 residues. Germline lookup yields CDR1 MNHEY and CDR2 SMNVEV (reference sequence). The germline V and J ends were trimmed by 5 bases and 4 bases, with 15 bases remaining between them. Worth noting for this clone: Its matching antigen is unknown.

The sequenced sample was PBMCs. The receptor comes from a female donor in good health and CMV-seronegative. The V call is TRBV27, the J call TRBJ2-7; D call uncertain. CDR3 loop: CASSPLTSAYEQYF. The CDR3, as DNA: TGTGCCAGCAGTCCCCTCACTTCCGCATACGAGCAGTACTTC.